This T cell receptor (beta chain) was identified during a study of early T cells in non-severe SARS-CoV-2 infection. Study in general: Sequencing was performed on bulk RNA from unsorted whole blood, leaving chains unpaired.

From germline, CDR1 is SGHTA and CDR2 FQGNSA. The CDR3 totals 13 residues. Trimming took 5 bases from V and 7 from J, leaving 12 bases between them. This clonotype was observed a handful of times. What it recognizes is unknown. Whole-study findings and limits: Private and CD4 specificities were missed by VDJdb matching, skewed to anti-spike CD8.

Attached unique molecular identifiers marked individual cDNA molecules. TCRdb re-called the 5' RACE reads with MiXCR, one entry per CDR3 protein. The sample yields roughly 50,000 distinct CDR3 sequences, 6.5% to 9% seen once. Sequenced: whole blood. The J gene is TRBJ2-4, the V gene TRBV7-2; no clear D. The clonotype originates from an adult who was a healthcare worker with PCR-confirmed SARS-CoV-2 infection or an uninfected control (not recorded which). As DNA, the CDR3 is TGTGCCAGCAGCCCTCTAGGGTTGAACATTCAGTACTTC. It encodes CASSPLGLNIQYF.